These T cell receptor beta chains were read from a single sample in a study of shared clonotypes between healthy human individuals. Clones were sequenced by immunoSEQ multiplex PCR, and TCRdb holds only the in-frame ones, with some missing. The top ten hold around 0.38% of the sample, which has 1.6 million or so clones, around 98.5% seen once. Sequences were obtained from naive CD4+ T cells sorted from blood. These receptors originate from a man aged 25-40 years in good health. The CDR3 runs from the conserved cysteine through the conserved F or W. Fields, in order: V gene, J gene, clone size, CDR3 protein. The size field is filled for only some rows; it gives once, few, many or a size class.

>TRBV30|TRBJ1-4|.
CAWSATPPERPPKKLFF
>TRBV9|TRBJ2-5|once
CASSVGGGTAAQETQYF
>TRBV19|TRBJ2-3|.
CASSTSGRAKVQYF
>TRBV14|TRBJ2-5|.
CASSPQGKETQYF
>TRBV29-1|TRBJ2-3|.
CSVLRGSTDTQYF
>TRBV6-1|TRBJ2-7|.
CASSGQASSYEQYF
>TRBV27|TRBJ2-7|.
CASRPHPRGVSYEQYF
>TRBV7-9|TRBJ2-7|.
CAIGRYSYEQYF
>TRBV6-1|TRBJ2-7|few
CASSEIDQDLPQYF
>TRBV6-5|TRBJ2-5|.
CASSYWGQGGETQYF
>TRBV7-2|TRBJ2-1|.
CASSLPPGRNEQFF
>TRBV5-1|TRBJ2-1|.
CASSLAAGGPVNEQFF
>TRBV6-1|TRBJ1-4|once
CASTPRGHPGGKLFF
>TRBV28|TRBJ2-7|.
CASSSTGGTQNEQYF
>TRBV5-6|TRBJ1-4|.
CASSLRGLGEKLFF
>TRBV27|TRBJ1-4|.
CASSRVGDEKLFF
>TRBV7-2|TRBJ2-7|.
CASSLVSDTRNEQYF
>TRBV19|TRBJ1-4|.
CASSRRDRVATNEKLFF
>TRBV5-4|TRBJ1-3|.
CASSIRSSGNTIYF
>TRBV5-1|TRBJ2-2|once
CASSSIRGGTGELFF
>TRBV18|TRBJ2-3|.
CASSPLASGITDTQYF
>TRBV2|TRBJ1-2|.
CASSPSTGSDYGYTF
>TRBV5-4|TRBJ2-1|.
CASSLGDRGPNEQFF